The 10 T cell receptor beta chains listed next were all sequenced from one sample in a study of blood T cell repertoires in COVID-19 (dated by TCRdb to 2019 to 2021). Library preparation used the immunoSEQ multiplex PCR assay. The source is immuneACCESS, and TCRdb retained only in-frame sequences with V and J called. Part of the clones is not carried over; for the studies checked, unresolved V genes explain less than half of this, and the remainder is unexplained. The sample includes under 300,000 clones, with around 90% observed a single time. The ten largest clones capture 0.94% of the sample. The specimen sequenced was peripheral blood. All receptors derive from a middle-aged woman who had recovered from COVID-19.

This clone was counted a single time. The CDR3 coding sequence is TGTGCCAGCAGAATGGACAGGGAAACCTATGGCTACACCTTC. Amino acid sequence: CASRMDRETYGYTF. The V and J genes are TRBV6-6 and TRBJ1-2; 8 bases agree with TRBD1. The CDR3 runs 14 residues. V gave up 6 bases and J gave up 4 bases; unmatched junction bases: 7. The V gene's germline CDR1 is MNHNY and CDR2 SVGAGI (reference sequence).

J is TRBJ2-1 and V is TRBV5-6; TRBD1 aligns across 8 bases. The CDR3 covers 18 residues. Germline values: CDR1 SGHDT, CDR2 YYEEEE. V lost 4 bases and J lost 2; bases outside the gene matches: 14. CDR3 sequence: CASSRTGKVSSAYNEQFF. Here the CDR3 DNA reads TGTGCCAGCAGCAGGACAGGGAAGGTCTCGAGTGCCTACAATGAGCAGTTCTTC.

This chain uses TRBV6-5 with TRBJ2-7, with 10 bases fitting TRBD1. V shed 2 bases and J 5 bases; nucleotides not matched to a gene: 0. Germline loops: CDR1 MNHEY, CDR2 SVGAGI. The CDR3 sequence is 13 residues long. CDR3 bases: TGTGCCAGCAGTTACGGGACAGGGGACGAGCAGTACTTC. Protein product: CASSYGTGDEQYF.

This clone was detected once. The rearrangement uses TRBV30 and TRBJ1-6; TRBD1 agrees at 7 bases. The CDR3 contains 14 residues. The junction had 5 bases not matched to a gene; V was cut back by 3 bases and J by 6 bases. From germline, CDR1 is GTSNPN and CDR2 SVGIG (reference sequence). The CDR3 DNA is TGTGCCTGGAGGGGGACAGCTTCTAATTCACCCCTCCACTTT. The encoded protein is CAWRGTASNSPLHF.

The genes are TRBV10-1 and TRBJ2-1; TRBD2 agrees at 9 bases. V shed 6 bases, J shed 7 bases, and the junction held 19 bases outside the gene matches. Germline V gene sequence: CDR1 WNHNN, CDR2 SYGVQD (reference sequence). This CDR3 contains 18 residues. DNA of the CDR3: TGCGCCAGCAGCGAGGGGAGGACTAGCGCCGAACCTGTGAATGAGCAGTTCTTC. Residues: CASSEGRTSAEPVNEQFF.

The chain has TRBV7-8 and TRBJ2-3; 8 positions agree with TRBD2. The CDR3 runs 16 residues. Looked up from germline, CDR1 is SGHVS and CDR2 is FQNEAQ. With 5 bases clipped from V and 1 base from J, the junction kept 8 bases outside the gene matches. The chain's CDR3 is CASSPRTSLGTDTQYF. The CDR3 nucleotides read TGTGCCAGCAGCCCACGGACTAGCTTGGGCACAGATACGCAGTATTTT.

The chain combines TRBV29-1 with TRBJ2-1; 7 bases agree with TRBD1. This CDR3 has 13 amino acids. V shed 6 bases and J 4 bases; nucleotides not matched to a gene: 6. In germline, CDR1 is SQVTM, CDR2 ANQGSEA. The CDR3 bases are TGCAGCGTCGAACCGGGACAGTACAATGAGCAGTTCTTC. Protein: CSVEPGQYNEQFF.

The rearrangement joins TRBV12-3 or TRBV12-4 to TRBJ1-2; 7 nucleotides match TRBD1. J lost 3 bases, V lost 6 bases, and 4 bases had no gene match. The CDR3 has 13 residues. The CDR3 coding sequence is TGTGCCAGCAGCCCAGACAGGGACTATGGCTACACCTTC. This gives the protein CASSPDRDYGYTF.

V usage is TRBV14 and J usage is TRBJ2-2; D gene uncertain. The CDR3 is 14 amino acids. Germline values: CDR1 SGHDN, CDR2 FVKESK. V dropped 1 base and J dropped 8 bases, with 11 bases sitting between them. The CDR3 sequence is CASSQVNAAGELFF. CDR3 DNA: TGTGCCAGCAGCCAAGTTAACGCCGCGGGGGAGCTGTTTTTT.

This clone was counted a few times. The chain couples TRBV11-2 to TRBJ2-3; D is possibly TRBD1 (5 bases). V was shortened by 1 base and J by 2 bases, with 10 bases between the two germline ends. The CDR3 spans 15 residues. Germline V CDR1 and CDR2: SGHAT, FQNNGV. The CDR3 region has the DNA TGTGCCAGCAGCTTAGGTACAGGCCCCACAGATACGCAGTATTTT. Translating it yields CASSLGTGPTDTQYF.